One sample yielded the 10 T cell receptor beta chains listed below, sequenced in a study of blood T cell repertoires in COVID-19. Produced via immunoSEQ multiplex PCR; TCRdb's table is partial and in-frame only. The sample lists under 250,000 clones, about 85% seen once, with 7.9% in the top ten. Sequencing used peripheral blood. The receptors were sampled from a woman over 75 with acute or convalescent COVID-19.

This sequence joins TRBV5-1 and TRBJ1-1; D is unclear. The ends were cut back, 3 bases at V and 2 bases at J, with 14 bases in the middle. The germline CDR1 and CDR2 sequences are SGHRS and YFSETQ. The CDR3 runs 15 residues. The CDR3 reads CASSWAPGSNTEAFF. The CDR3 DNA is TGCGCCAGCAGCTGGGCTCCGGGATCAAACACTGAAGCTTTCTTT.

The V call is TRBV11-3, the J call TRBJ2-3; 7 bases are shared with TRBD1. There are 14 residues in the CDR3. Unmatched junction bases numbered 5, after V lost 6 bases and J lost 2 bases. Germline-derived CDR1 and CDR2 are SGHNT and YENEEA. Here the CDR3 DNA reads TGTGCCAGCAGTACCGGACAGGCCACAGATACGCAGTATTTT. Residues: CASSTGQATDTQYF.

The V and J genes are TRBV10-1 and TRBJ2-3; weak D call: TRBD2 (5 bases). CDR1 is WNHNN, CDR2 SYGVQD, per germline (reference sequence). CDR3 length: 14 amino acids. Trimming pared 5 bases from V and 12 bases from J, leaving 21 bases between. The CDR3 DNA follows: TGCGCCAGCAGTATACGAGGTTCGAGCGGCCCCCAGTATTTT. Protein: CASSIRGSSGPQYF.

This sequence joins TRBV2 and TRBJ2-5; possibly TRBD1 for D (6 bases). V shed 4 bases and J shed 1 base, with 10 bases lying between them. The germline V gene has CDR1 SNHLY and CDR2 FYNNEI. The CDR3 has 14 amino acids. CDR3 amino acids: CASSVRQVQETQYF. In nucleotides, the CDR3 is TGTGCCAGCAGTGTGAGACAGGTCCAAGAGACCCAGTACTTC.

The J gene is TRBJ1-3, the V gene TRBV30; no reliable D call. Germline V CDR1 and CDR2: GTSNPN, SVGIG (reference sequence). The CDR3 sequence is 15 residues long. Trimming pared 0 bases from V and 0 bases from J, leaving 9 bases between. CDR3 DNA: TGTGCCTGGAGTGTTGTAGGGAGCTCTGGAAACACCATATATTTT. Amino acid sequence: CAWSVVGSSGNTIYF.

The chain uses TRBV19 and TRBJ1-5, with 9 nucleotides matching TRBD1. Germline V gene data show CDR1 as LNHDA and CDR2 as SQIVND (reference sequence). This CDR3 contains 16 residues. J gave up 0 bases and V 6 bases, and 6 bases lay outside the gene matches. The CDR3 here is CASRNTGGISNQPQHF. The CDR3 bases are TGTGCCAGTAGAAATACAGGGGGCATTAGCAATCAGCCCCAGCATTTT. The full variable domain, in which reference TRBV19 and TRBJ1-5 provide the parts outside the CDR3, is DGGITQSPKYLFRKEGQNVTLSCEQNLNHDAMYWYRQDPGQGLRLIYYSQIVNDFQKGDIAEGYSVSREKKESFPLTVTSAQKNPTAFYLCASRNTGGISNQPQHFGDGTRLSIL.

The chain has TRBV11-2 and TRBJ1-2, with D unresolved. The CDR3 has 13 amino acids. Germline CDR1 and CDR2: SGHAT and FQNNGV. Trimming shortened V by 3 bases and J by 6 bases, and 11 bases separated the two germline ends. CDR3 loop: CASSLGGVNGYTF. The CDR3 coding sequence is TGTGCCAGCAGCTTGGGAGGCGTGAATGGCTACACCTTC.

V and J are TRBV6-1 and TRBJ1-6, with D perhaps TRBD1 (6 bases). Germline loops: CDR1 MNHNS, CDR2 SASEGT. This CDR3 contains 15 residues. V dropped 2 bases and J dropped 6 bases, with 11 bases sitting between them. The CDR3 DNA reads TGTGCCAGCAGTGAAATAGGACAGAGTAATTCACCCCTCCACTTT. Protein: CASSEIGQSNSPLHF.

The rearrangement joins TRBV7-2 to TRBJ1-1, with D possibly TRBD1 on 5 matching bases. Germline-derived CDR1 and CDR2 are SGHTA and FQGNSA. V lost 0 bases to trimming and J lost 6 bases, with 8 bases between them. CDR3 size: 13 residues. CDR3 nucleotide sequence: TGTGCCAGCAGCTTAGCAGGGGCCCCTGAAGCTTTCTTT. It is translated as CASSLAGAPEAFF. The entire variable domain, with the rest obtained from reference TRBV7-2 and TRBJ1-1, is as follows: GAGVSQSPSNKVTEKGKDVELRCDPISGHTALYWYRQSLGQGLEFLIYFQGNSAPDKSGLPSDRFSAERTGGSVSTLTIQRTQQEDSAVYLCASSLAGAPEAFFGQGTRLTVV.

The chain employs TRBV5-1 and TRBJ1-2; D unresolved. In germline, CDR1 is SGHRS, CDR2 YFSETQ. V gave up 4 bases and J gave up 4 bases, with 11 bases separating them. CDR3 length equals 13 residues. Here the CDR3 DNA reads TGCGCCAGCAGCCCCGCGAGTCTCTATGGCTACACCTTC. This gives the protein CASSPASLYGYTF.